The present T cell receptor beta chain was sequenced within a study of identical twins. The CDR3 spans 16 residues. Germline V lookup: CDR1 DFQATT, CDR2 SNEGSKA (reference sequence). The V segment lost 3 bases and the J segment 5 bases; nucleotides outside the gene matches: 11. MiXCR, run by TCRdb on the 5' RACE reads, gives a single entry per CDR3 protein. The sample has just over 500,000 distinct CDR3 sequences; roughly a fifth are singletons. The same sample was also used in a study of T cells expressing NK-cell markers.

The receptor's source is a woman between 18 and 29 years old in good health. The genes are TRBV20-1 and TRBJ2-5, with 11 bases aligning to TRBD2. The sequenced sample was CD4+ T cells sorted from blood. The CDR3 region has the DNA TGCAGTGCTAGTTCCCATAGCGGGGGGGCGGTTGAGACCCAGTACTTC. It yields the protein CSASSHSGGAVETQYF.